The 32 T cell receptor beta chains below were found in one sample sequenced in a study of blood T cell repertoires in COVID-19. The protocol was immunoSEQ multiplex PCR, while the TCRdb copy is restricted to in-frame clones and leaves out a portion. The sample yields 150,000 to 200,000 clones, about nine tenths seen once. Sequencing was done on a sample of peripheral blood. These receptors all stem from a man in his sixties with acute or convalescent COVID-19.

J is TRBJ2-1 and V is TRBV6-5; D is perhaps TRBD2 (5 bases). The germline gives CDR1 MNHEY, CDR2 SVGAGI. The V and J ends lost 4 bases and 5 bases respectively, with 18 bases between them. The CDR3 sequence is 16 residues long. In DNA form, the CDR3 reads TGTGCCAGCAGTTCCTCCCGGGGTACGGGGAACAATGAGCAGTTCTTC. It specifies CASSSSRGTGNNEQFF.

The chain combines TRBV5-1 with TRBJ2-7; 7 bases map to TRBD1. The germline CDR1 and CDR2 sequences are SGHRS and YFSETQ. V shed 2 bases and J 3 bases; nucleotides not matched to a gene: 2. This CDR3 comprises 13 residues. Here the CDR3 reads CASSFRDSYEQYF. The CDR3 DNA sequence: TGCGCCAGCAGCTTCCGGGACAGCTACGAGCAGTACTTC. The variable domain in full, with the rest retrieved from reference TRBV5-1 and TRBJ2-7, is KAGVTQTPRYLIKTRGQQVTLSCSPISGHRSVSWYQQTPGQGLQFLFEYFSETQRNKGNFPGRFSGRQFSNSRSEMNVSTLELGDSALYLCASSFRDSYEQYFGPGTRLTVT.

This chain uses TRBV7-2 with TRBJ2-7; possibly TRBD2 for D (5 bases). The germline V and J ends were trimmed by 1 base and 2 bases, with 12 bases remaining between them. The CDR3 sequence is 15 residues long. Germline values: CDR1 SGHTA, CDR2 FQGNSA. CDR3 sequence reads: CASSLVPGSTYEQYF. CDR3 DNA: TGTGCCAGCAGCTTAGTTCCGGGAAGTACCTACGAGCAGTACTTC.

The genes are TRBV7-3 and TRBJ1-1, with 9 bases aligning to TRBD1. Germline-derived CDR1 and CDR2 are SGHTA and FQGTGA. CDR3 length: 13 amino acids. V shed 5 bases and J 11 bases; nucleotides not matched to a gene: 9. DNA of the CDR3: TGTGCCAGCAGCCGCGCCGGGGACAGGGTCGCTTTCTTT. Translating it yields CASSRAGDRVAFF.

V and J are TRBV5-1 and TRBJ1-2; 9 bases are shared with TRBD1. J was trimmed by 6 bases and V by 4 bases; bases with no gene match: 4. The length of the CDR3 is 13 residues. CDR1 is SGHRS and CDR2 is YFSETQ in the germline V gene. The CDR3 coding sequence is TGCGCCAGCAGCCCCGGGACAGGGAATGGCTACACCTTC. This sequence encodes CASSPGTGNGYTF. Full variable domain (rest looked up from reference TRBV5-1 and TRBJ1-2): KAGVTQTPRYLIKTRGQQVTLSCSPISGHRSVSWYQQTPGQGLQFLFEYFSETQRNKGNFPGRFSGRQFSNSRSEMNVSTLELGDSALYLCASSPGTGNGYTFGSGTRLTVV.

The genes are TRBV19 and TRBJ2-7; TRBD1 matches at 7 bases. Trimming at V came to 1 base and at J to 4 bases, leaving 4 bases not matched to a gene. This CDR3 is 14 amino acids long. In germline, CDR1 is LNHDA, CDR2 SQIVND (reference sequence). CDR3 DNA sequence: TGTGCCAGTAGTATAGCGACAGGGTTATACGAGCAGTACTTC. The encoded protein is CASSIATGLYEQYF.

CDR3 DNA: TGCGCCAGCAGCTCGCTACAGGAAACCGAAGCTTTCTTT. Translated: CASSSLQETEAFF. This chain links TRBV5-1 with TRBJ1-1; D perhaps matches TRBD1 (5 bases). This CDR3 contains 13 residues. Trimming shortened V by 3 bases and J by 8 bases, and 14 bases separated the two germline ends. Germline V CDR1 and CDR2: SGHRS, YFSETQ.

This clone appeared a single time. This rearrangement joins TRBV5-8 to TRBJ2-1; TRBD2 is a possible D gene (6 bases). Germline CDR1 reads SGHTS; CDR2 reads YDEGEE. V lost 3 bases, J lost 7 bases, and 20 bases lay in between. The CDR3 consists of 16 residues. The CDR3 is CASSSAGFPPFNEQFF. Written as DNA, the CDR3 is TGTGCCAGCAGCTCCGCGGGGTTTCCCCCCTTTAATGAGCAGTTCTTC.

CDR3 protein: CASSFYTGGPNTGELFF. The CDR3, as DNA: TGTGCCAGCAGCTTTTATACGGGAGGGCCGAACACCGGGGAGCTGTTTTTT. The V call is TRBV7-8, the J call TRBJ2-2, with TRBD2 matching over 8 bases. The CDR3 runs to 17 residues. V shed 3 bases, J shed 0 bases, and the junction held 6 bases outside the gene matches. Germline V gene sequence: CDR1 SGHVS, CDR2 FQNEAQ.

The chain has TRBV5-5 and TRBJ2-5; perhaps TRBD2 as D (6 bases). The CDR3 is 11 amino acids. V lost 6 bases and J lost 5, with 8 bases in between. The germline V gene encodes CDR1 SGHKS and CDR2 YYEKEE (reference sequence). CDR3 DNA: TGTGCCAGCACAGGGAGGGAGACCCAGTACTTC. Protein: CASTGRETQYF.

V and J are TRBV27 and TRBJ1-2; possibly TRBD1 for D (5 bases). Trimming removed 2 bases from V and 8 bases from J, with 15 bases in between. The CDR3 contains 14 residues. CDR1 and CDR2 from the germline V gene are MNHEY and SMNVEV (reference sequence). The CDR3 nucleotides read TGTGCCAGCAGTTTACGTAGGGGCGAAGTAGGCTACACCTTC. It specifies CASSLRRGEVGYTF.

The V gene is TRBV4-2, the J gene TRBJ2-7; 9 nucleotides agree with TRBD2. J lost 0 bases, V lost 1 base, and 7 bases had no gene match. Germline CDR1 reads LGHNA; CDR2 reads YNFKEQ. The CDR3 covers 17 residues. The CDR3 coding sequence is TGTGCCAGCAGCCAAGCCCCGGGGACTAGCCTCTCCTACGAGCAGTACTTC. It is translated as CASSQAPGTSLSYEQYF.

This rearrangement joins TRBV5-6 to TRBJ2-4; 8 bases agree with TRBD2. The CDR3 runs 16 residues. Unmatched junction bases numbered 18, after V lost 1 base and J lost 15 bases. The germline V gene has CDR1 SGHDT and CDR2 YYEEEE. The DNA of the CDR3 is TGTGCCAGCAGCTTGCAGATCCAGCGGGAGCGGTGGGGGCTGTACTTC. Translating gives CASSLQIQRERWGLYF.

This rearrangement joins TRBV19 to TRBJ1-1; the match to TRBD1 covers 9 bases. The CDR3 has 16 amino acids. The V segment lost 5 bases and the J segment 0 bases; nucleotides outside the gene matches: 7. Germline-derived CDR1 and CDR2 are LNHDA and SQIVND (reference sequence). The CDR3 loop is CASSPLDRGLNTEAFF. CDR3 coding DNA: TGTGCCAGTAGTCCACTGGACAGGGGTCTGAACACTGAAGCTTTCTTT. The whole variable domain, remainder taken from reference TRBV19 and TRBJ1-1, is DGGITQSPKYLFRKEGQNVTLSCEQNLNHDAMYWYRQDPGQGLRLIYYSQIVNDFQKGDIAEGYSVSREKKESFPLTVTSAQKNPTAFYLCASSPLDRGLNTEAFFGQGTRLTVV.

V is TRBV11-2 and J is TRBJ1-5; no reliable D call. Trimming removed 5 bases from V and 1 base from J, with 12 bases in between. The germline V gene has CDR1 SGHAT and CDR2 FQNNGV. The CDR3 contains 15 residues. Here the CDR3 reads CASSPRAGSNQPQHF. The DNA for the CDR3 is TGTGCCAGCAGCCCCCGGGCGGGAAGCAATCAGCCCCAGCATTTT.

This clone was seen a single time. The chain joins TRBV7-7 to TRBJ2-1, with 9 bases fitting TRBD2. The CDR3 contains 15 residues. Unmatched junction bases numbered 9, after V lost 2 bases and J lost 10 bases. The V gene's germline CDR1 is SSHAT and CDR2 FNYEAQ (reference sequence). The CDR3 bases are TGTGCCAGCAGCTTAAGGCCTAGCGGGGATGCGGAGCAGTTCTTC. Its translation: CASSLRPSGDAEQFF.

V and J are TRBV5-4 and TRBJ1-2, with no clear D. The CDR3 is 16 residues long. Germline V lookup: CDR1 SGHNT, CDR2 YYREEE (reference sequence). V lost 3 bases to trimming and J lost 1 base, with 16 bases between them. CDR3 DNA: TGTGCCAGCAGCTCGTCCCTGGCAGACTATAACTATGGCTACACCTTC. Its translation is CASSSSLADYNYGYTF.

In this sample, this clone turned up a few times. This chain uses TRBV10-3 with TRBJ1-1; 7 bases map to TRBD1. There are 14 residues in the CDR3. CDR1 and CDR2 (germline): ENHRY, SYGVKD. The junction had 4 bases not matched to a gene; V was cut back by 6 bases and J by 0 bases. The CDR3 loop is CAIRTGAMNTEAFF. CDR3 in DNA: TGTGCCATCAGAACAGGGGCAATGAACACTGAAGCTTTCTTT.

This chain joins TRBV7-2 and TRBJ1-5; D not certain. V was cut by 3 bases and J by 10 bases, with 10 bases left in between. Germline CDR1 reads SGHTA; CDR2 reads FQGNSA. The CDR3 runs 12 residues. The chain's CDR3 is CASSFDKTPQHF. The DNA for the CDR3 is TGTGCCAGCAGCTTCGACAAAACCCCCCAGCATTTT.

The CDR3 loop is CASSENRGRGYGYTF. The CDR3, as DNA: TGTGCCAGTAGTGAGAACAGGGGCCGCGGCTATGGCTACACCTTC. The rearrangement uses TRBV19 and TRBJ1-2, with TRBD1 matching 7 bases. This CDR3 contains 15 residues. J gave up 4 bases and V 5 bases, and 10 bases lay outside the gene matches. Germline CDR1 LNHDA, CDR2 SQIVND (reference sequence).

The V call is TRBV7-2, the J call TRBJ2-2, with TRBD1 matching over 9 bases. CDR3 length: 15 residues. After removal of 4 bases from V and 4 bases from J, the junction contained 4 bases not matched to a gene. Germline assignment: CDR1 SGHTA and CDR2 FQGNSA. CDR3 sequence: CASSSQGALTGELFF. The CDR3 region has the DNA TGTGCCAGCAGCTCACAGGGGGCCCTCACCGGGGAGCTGTTTTTT.

The genes are TRBV29-1 and TRBJ1-5; no clear D. The CDR3 is 13 residues long. CDR1 SQVTM and CDR2 ANQGSEA come from the germline V gene. The ends were cut back, 4 bases at V and 6 bases at J, with 13 bases in the middle. The CDR3 region is CSVVVRGGQPQHF. CDR3 DNA sequence: TGCAGCGTTGTGGTTCGAGGCGGTCAGCCCCAGCATTTT.

The V and J genes are TRBV6-1 and TRBJ1-4, with no clear D. CDR3 size: 15 residues. The V gene lost 2 bases and the J gene lost 8 bases, with 15 bases spanning the gap. CDR1 is MNHNS, CDR2 SASEGT, per germline. The CDR3 spells CASSEYSPRREKLFF. CDR3 bases: TGTGCCAGCAGTGAATACAGTCCCAGGAGGGAAAAACTGTTTTTT.

V gene TRBV5-4 combines with J gene TRBJ2-7; a weak D match, TRBD2 (5 bases). Germline values: CDR1 SGHNT, CDR2 YYREEE (reference sequence). Between the trimmed V and J ends, which lost 3 bases and 3 bases, there was a span of 7 bases. The CDR3 sequence is 12 residues long. The CDR3 nucleotides are TGTGCCAGCAGCTACGCGGGCTACGAGCAGTACTTC. Encoded protein: CASSYAGYEQYF. Full variable domain (missing parts from reference TRBV5-4 and TRBJ2-7): ETGVTQSPTHLIKTRGQQVTLRCSSQSGHNTVSWYQQALGQGPQFIFQYYREEENGRGNFPPRFSGLQFPNYSSELNVNALELDDSALYLCASSYAGYEQYFGPGTRLTVT.

This chain joins TRBV29-1 and TRBJ1-1; maybe TRBD1 (5 bases). CDR3 length equals 13 residues. V lost 6 bases, J lost 6 bases, and 17 bases lay in between. CDR1 SQVTM and CDR2 ANQGSEA come from the germline V gene. The CDR3 DNA reads TGCAGCGTCAAACCTCAGGGCATCGCTGAAGCTTTCTTT. This gives the protein CSVKPQGIAEAFF.

The chain joins TRBV18 to TRBJ1-6, with D unresolved. Deletions cut 1 base from V and 6 bases from J, with 19 bases between. Germline V lookup: CDR1 KGHSH, CDR2 LQKENI. The CDR3 covers 18 residues. The CDR3 DNA sequence: TGTGCCAGCTCACCACATAGTCGACTCGACCGGGTTAATTCACCCCTCCACTTT. Protein sequence: CASSPHSRLDRVNSPLHF.

The chain links TRBV30 to TRBJ1-1; TRBD1 matches 10 bases. Germline V gene lookup returns CDR1 GTSNPN and CDR2 SVGIG (reference sequence). This CDR3 comprises 15 residues. With V trimmed by 2 bases and J by 1 base, 4 bases remained unmatched. The CDR3 spells CAWSPGQGKNTEAFF. The CDR3 DNA follows: TGTGCCTGGAGTCCGGGACAGGGGAAGAACACTGAAGCTTTCTTT.

The chain couples TRBV24-1 to TRBJ2-5, with 8 bases that match TRBD1. Trimming removed 0 bases from V and 5 bases from J; junction bases left unmatched: 10. The CDR3 extends over 17 amino acids. The germline V gene encodes CDR1 KGHDR and CDR2 SFDVKD. Here the CDR3 reads CATSDLGDDRGRETQYF. In DNA form, the CDR3 reads TGTGCCACCAGTGATTTGGGGGACGACAGGGGTCGCGAGACCCAGTACTTC.

V usage is TRBV11-3 and J usage is TRBJ1-4; D is undetermined. Trimming took 5 bases from V and 4 from J, leaving 17 bases between them. The CDR3 is 16 amino acids. Germline assignment: CDR1 SGHNT and CDR2 YENEEA. The CDR3 DNA reads TGTGCCAGCAGCCCTCTCCCCGGGTCTAGTAATGAAAAACTGTTTTTT. Residues: CASSPLPGSSNEKLFF.

V usage is TRBV19 and J usage is TRBJ2-7; possible D gene TRBD2, 5 bases. The CDR3 contains 12 residues. Per the germline V gene, CDR1 is LNHDA and CDR2 is SQIVND (reference sequence). V shed 8 bases and J shed 6 bases, with 14 bases lying between them. The CDR3 reads CASSGPRGEQYF. CDR3 in DNA: TGTGCCAGTTCCGGGCCCCGGGGCGAGCAGTACTTC.

The CDR3 is CASSFRRGGYTF. In DNA form, the CDR3 reads TGTGCCAGCAGTTTTCGCCGGGGGGGCTACACCTTC. The chain employs TRBV12-3 or TRBV12-4 and TRBJ1-2, with D possibly being TRBD1 (5 bases). Trimming stripped 3 bases from V and 8 bases from J, with 10 bases between. This CDR3 region has 12 residues.

This chain connects TRBV27 to TRBJ2-1, with TRBD2 matching 7 bases. The CDR3 covers 16 residues. CDR1 and CDR2 (germline): MNHEY, SMNVEV (reference sequence). V was clipped by 1 base and J by 4 bases; unmatched bases: 7. This CDR3 reads CASSLLGGSRYNEQFF. The CDR3 DNA reads as TGTGCCAGCAGTTTATTGGGCGGGAGTAGATACAATGAGCAGTTCTTC.